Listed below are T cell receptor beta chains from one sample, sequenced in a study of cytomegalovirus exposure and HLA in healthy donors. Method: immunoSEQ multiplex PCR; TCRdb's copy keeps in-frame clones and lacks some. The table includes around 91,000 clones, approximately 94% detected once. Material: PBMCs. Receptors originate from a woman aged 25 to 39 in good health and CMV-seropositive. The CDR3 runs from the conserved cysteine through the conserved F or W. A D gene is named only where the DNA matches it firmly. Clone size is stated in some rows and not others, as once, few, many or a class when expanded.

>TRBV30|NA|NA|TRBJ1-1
CAWSVRGVLNTEAFF
TGTGCCTGGAGTGTACGGGGGGTGTTGAACACTGAAGCTTTCTTT
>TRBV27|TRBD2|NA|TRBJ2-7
CASSSSGTSGYYEQYF
TGTGCCAGCAGTTCCTCCGGGACTAGCGGGTACTACGAGCAGTACTTC
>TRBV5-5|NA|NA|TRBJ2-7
CASSPRQSSYEQYF
TGTGCCAGCAGCCCGAGACAGAGCTCCTACGAGCAGTACTTC
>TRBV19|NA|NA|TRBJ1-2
CASSIGGAKGYTF
TGTGCCAGTAGTATTGGTGGGGCCAAAGGCTACACCTTC
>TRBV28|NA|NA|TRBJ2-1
CASSFLTKGQNNEQFF
TGTGCCAGCAGTTTCCTAACTAAGGGGCAGAACAATGAGCAGTTCTTC
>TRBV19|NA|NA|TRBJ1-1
CASTTRRGNTEAFF
TGTGCCAGTACTACACGGCGGGGGAACACTGAAGCTTTCTTT
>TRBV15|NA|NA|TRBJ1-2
CATSREKGDTYGYTF
TGTGCCACCAGCAGAGAGAAGGGGGATACTTATGGCTACACCTTC
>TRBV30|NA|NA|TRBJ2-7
CAWSRRHWAEQYF
TGTGCCTGGAGTAGAAGACATTGGGCCGAGCAGTACTTC
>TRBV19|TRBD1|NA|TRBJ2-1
CASWDRYNEQFF
TGTGCCAGCTGGGACAGGTACAATGAGCAGTTCTTC
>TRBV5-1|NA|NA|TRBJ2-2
CASSLSGQSTGELFF
TGCGCCAGCAGCTTGTCGGGACAATCAACCGGGGAGCTGTTTTTT
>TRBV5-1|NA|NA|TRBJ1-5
CASSLAGNQPQHF
TGCGCCAGCAGCTTGGCTGGCAATCAGCCCCAGCATTTT
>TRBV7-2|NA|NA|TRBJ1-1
CASSLWAGGTEAFF
TGTGCCAGCAGCTTATGGGCAGGAGGTACTGAAGCTTTCTTT
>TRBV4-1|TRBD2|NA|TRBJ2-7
CASSARLAGNEQYF
TGCGCCAGCAGCGCCAGACTAGCGGGAAACGAGCAGTACTTC
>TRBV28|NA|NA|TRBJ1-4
CASSFSGFNGKLFF
TGTGCCAGCAGTTTCTCAGGGTTCAATGGGAAACTGTTTTTT
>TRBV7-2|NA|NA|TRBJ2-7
CASSSRGGTHYEQYF
TGTGCCAGCAGCTCCCGAGGAGGGACCCACTACGAGCAGTACTTC
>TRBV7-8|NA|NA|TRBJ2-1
CASSFLDLPYNEQFF
TGTGCCAGCAGCTTCTTGGACTTACCCTACAATGAGCAGTTCTTC
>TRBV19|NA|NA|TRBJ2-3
CASSLLALPTDTQYF
TGTGCCAGTAGCCTGCTAGCGCTACCCACAGATACGCAGTATTTT
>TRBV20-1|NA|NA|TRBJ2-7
CSARYSYEQYF
TGCAGTGCTAGATACTCGTACGAGCAGTACTTC
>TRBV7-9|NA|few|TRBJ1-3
CASSSWSAARGNTIYF
TGTGCCAGCAGCTCCTGGTCCGCGGCTAGAGGAAACACCATATATTTT
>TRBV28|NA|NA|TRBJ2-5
CASSYRVLETQYF
TGTGCCAGCAGTTACAGAGTATTAGAGACCCAGTACTTC
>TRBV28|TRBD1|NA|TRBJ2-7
CASRGTVTTYEQYF
TGTGCCAGCAGGGGGACAGTGACTACCTACGAGCAGTACTTC
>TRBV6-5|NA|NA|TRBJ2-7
CASRSAGNSGEQYF
TGTGCCAGCAGGTCAGCCGGGAACAGCGGCGAGCAGTACTTC
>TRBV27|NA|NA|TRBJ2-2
CASSWRERTGELFF
TGTGCCAGCAGTTGGAGGGAAAGAACCGGGGAGCTGTTTTTT
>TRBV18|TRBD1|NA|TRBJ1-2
CASSPQWVRQGNDYGYTF
TGTGCCAGCTCACCCCAATGGGTGAGACAGGGAAATGACTATGGCTACACCTTC
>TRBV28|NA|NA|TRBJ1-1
CASSFPQGYTEAFF
TGTGCCAGCAGTTTTCCTCAGGGATACACTGAAGCTTTCTTT
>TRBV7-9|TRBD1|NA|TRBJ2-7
CASSPSRGGDRGYEQYF
TGTGCCAGCAGCCCCAGCCGGGGGGGGGACAGGGGATACGAGCAGTACTTC
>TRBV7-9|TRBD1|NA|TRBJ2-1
CASLSGTAVYNEQFF
TGTGCCAGCCTTTCCGGGACAGCAGTATACAATGAGCAGTTCTTC
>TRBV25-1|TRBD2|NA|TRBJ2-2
CASSDTKAGVVYTGELFF
TGTGCCAGCAGTGACACAAAGGCGGGGGTGGTATACACCGGGGAGCTGTTTTTT
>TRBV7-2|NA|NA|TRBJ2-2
CASKTSPNTGELFF
TGTGCCAGTAAGACTAGTCCGAACACCGGGGAGCTGTTTTTT
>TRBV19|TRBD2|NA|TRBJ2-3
CASSRFGGTSGAADTQYF
TGTGCCAGTAGCCGCTTTGGAGGGACTAGCGGGGCTGCAGATACGCAGTATTTT
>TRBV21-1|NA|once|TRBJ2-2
CASSTRQMGKMNTGELFF
TGTGCCAGCAGCACCCGACAGATGGGAAAGATGAACACCGGGGAGCTGTTTTTT
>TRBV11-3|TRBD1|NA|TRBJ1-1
CASSANRDSSKAEAFF
TGTGCCAGCAGCGCGAACCGGGACAGCAGTAAGGCTGAAGCTTTCTTT
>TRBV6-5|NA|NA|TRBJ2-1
CASSSPWPAPNEQFF
TGTGCCAGCAGTTCCCCCTGGCCCGCTCCCAATGAGCAGTTCTTC
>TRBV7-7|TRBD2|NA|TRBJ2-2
CASSSGTRSGELFF
TGTGCCAGCAGCTCCGGGACTAGGTCCGGGGAGCTGTTTTTT
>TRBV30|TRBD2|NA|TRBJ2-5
CAWSVLRGVGKETQYF
TGTGCCTGGAGTGTACTCCGGGGGGTGGGAAAAGAGACCCAGTACTTC
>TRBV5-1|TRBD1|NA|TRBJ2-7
CASSFSGTGVGEQYF
TGCGCCAGCAGCTTCTCCGGGACAGGGGTTGGCGAGCAGTACTTC
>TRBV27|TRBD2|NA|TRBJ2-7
CASRPQAVATSGLSSYEQYF
TGTGCCAGCAGACCCCAAGCGGTGGCCACTAGCGGCTTAAGCTCCTACGAGCAGTACTTC
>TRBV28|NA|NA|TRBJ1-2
CASTGGNYGYTF
TGTGCCAGCACCGGGGGGAACTATGGCTACACCTTC
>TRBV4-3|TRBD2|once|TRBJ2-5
CASSQDLPGGLVETQYF
TGCGCCAGCAGCCAAGATCTTCCGGGAGGCTTGGTAGAGACCCAGTACTTC
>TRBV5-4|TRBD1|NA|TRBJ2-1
CASSSGTVYNEQFF
TGTGCCAGCAGCTCTGGGACAGTCTACAATGAGCAGTTCTTC
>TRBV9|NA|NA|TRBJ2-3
CASTIADTTTDTQYF
TGTGCCAGCACCATAGCGGATACAACCACAGATACGCAGTATTTT
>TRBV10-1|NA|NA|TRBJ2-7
CASSSKTTGEQYF
TGCGCCAGCAGTTCCAAGACGACGGGGGAGCAGTACTTC
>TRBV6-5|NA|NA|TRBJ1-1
CASRLTGLRTEAFF
TGTGCCAGCAGACTAACAGGGTTGCGCACTGAAGCTTTCTTT
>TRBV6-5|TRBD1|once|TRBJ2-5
CASSLVGQGLGTQYF
TGTGCCAGCAGTTTGGTAGGACAGGGGCTGGGGACCCAGTACTTC
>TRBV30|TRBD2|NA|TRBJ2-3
CAWSVLASGRQHTQYF
TGTGCCTGGAGTGTACTGGCTAGCGGGAGGCAACATACGCAGTATTTT
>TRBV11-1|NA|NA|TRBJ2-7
CASSLMGFRTSAYEQYF
TGTGCCAGCAGCTTAATGGGGTTTCGGACTTCGGCCTACGAGCAGTACTTC
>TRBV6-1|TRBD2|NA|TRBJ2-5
CASSVGLAGHQETQYF
TGTGCCAGCAGTGTGGGGCTAGCGGGACACCAAGAGACCCAGTACTTC
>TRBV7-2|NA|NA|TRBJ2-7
CASSRGYLGSYEQYF
TGTGCCAGCAGCCGCGGATACTTGGGCTCCTACGAGCAGTACTTC